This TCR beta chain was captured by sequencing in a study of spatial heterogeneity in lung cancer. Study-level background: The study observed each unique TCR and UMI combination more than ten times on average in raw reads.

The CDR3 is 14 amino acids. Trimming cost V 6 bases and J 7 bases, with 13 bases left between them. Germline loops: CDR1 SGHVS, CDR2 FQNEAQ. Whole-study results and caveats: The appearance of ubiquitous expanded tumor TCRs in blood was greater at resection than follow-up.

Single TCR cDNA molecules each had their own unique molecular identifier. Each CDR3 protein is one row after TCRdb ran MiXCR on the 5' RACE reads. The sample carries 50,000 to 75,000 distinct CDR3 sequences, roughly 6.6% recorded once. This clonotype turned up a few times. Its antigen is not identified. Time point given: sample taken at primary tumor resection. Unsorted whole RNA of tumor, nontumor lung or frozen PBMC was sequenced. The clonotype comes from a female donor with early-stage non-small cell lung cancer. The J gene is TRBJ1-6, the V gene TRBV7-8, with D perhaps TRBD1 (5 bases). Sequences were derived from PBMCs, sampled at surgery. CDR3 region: CASSRDRGNSPLHF. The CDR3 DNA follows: TGTGCCAGCAGTCGGGACCGTGGGAATTCACCCCTCCACTTT. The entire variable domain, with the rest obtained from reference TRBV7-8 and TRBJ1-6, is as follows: GAGVSQSPRYKVAKRGQDVALRCDPISGHVSLFWYQQALGQGPEFLTYFQNEAQLDKSGLPSDRFFAERPEGSVSTLKIQRTQQEDSAVYLCASSRDRGNSPLHFGNGTRLTVT.